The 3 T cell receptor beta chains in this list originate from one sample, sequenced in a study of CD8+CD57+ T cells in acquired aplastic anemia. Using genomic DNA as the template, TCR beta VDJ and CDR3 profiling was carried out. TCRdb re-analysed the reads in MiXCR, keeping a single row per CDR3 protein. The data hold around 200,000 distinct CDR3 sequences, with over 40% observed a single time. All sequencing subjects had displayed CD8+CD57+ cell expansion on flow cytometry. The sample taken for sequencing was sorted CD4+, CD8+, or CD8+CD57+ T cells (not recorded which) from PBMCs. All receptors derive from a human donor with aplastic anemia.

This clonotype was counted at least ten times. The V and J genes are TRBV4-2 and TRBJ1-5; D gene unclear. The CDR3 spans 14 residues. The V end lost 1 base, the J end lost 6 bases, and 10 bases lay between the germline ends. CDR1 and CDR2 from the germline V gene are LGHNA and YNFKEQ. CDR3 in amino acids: CASSQATEAQPQHF. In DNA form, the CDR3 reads TGTGCCAGCAGCCAAGCTACAGAAGCTCAGCCCCAGCATTTT.

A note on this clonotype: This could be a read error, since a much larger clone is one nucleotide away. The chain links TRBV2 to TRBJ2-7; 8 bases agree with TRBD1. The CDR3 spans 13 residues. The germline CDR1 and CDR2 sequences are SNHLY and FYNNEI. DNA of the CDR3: TGTGCCAGCAGGGGTCGGACAGGGCGCGAGCAGCACTTC. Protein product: CASRGRTGREQHF.

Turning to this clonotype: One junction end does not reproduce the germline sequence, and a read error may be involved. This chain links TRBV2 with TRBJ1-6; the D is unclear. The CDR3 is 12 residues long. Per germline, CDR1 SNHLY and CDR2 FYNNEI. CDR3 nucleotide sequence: TGTGCCAGCAGTGAAGGCAGGCGAAGCCAGAATTTC. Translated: CASSEGRRSQNF.